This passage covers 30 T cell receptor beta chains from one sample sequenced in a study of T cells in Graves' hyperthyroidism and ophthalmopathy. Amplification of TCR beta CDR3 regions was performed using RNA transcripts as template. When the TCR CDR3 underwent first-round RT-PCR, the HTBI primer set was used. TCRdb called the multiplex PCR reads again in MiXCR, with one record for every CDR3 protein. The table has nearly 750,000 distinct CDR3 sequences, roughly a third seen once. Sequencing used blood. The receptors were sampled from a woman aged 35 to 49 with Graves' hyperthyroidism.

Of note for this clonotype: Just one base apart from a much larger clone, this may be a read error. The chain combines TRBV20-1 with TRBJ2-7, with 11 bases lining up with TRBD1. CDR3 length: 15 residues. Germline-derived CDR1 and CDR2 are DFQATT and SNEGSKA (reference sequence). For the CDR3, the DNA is TGCAGTGCTAGCCTAGGGACAGGGGGATCCTACGAGCAGTGCTTC. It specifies CSASLGTGGSYEQCF.

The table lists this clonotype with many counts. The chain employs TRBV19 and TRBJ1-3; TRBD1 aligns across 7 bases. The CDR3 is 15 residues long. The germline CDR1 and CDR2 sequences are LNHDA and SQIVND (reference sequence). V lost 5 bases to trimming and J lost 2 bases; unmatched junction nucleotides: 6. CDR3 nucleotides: TGTGCCAGTAGTTTACGACAGGGCCCTGGAAACACCATATATTTT. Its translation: CASSLRQGPGNTIYF.

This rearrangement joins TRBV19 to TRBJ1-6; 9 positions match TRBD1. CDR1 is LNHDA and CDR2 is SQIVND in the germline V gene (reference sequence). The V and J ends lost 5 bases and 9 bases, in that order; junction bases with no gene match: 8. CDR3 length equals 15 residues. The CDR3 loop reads CASSLGQGLASPLHF. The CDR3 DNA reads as TGTGCCAGTAGTCTGGGACAGGGTCTGGCTTCACCCCTCCACTTT.

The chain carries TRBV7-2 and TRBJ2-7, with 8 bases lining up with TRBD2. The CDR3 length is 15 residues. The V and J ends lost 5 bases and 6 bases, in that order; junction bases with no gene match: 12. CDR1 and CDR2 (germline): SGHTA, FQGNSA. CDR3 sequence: CASSTAGRGDGEQYF. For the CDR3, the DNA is TGTGCCAGCAGCACCGCCGGGAGGGGGGACGGCGAGCAGTACTTC. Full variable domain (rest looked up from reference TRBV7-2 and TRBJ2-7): GAGVSQSPSNKVTEKGKDVELRCDPISGHTALYWYRQSLGQGLEFLIYFQGNSAPDKSGLPSDRFSAERTGGSVSTLTIQRTQQEDSAVYLCASSTAGRGDGEQYFGPGTRLTVT.

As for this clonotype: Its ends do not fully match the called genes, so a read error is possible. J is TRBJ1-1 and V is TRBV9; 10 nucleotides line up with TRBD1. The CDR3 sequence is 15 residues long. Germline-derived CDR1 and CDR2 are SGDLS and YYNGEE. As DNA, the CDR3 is TGTGCCGGCAGCGTCGAGGGGACAGGGGACACTGAAGCTTTCTTT. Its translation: CAGSVEGTGDTEAFF.

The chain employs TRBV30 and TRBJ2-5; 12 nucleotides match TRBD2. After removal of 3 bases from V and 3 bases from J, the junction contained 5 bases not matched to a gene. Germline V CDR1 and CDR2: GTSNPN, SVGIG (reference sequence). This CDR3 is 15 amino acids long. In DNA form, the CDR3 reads TGTGCCTGGAGGTCAGGACTAGCGGGGAAAGAGACCCAGTACTTC. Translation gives CAWRSGLAGKETQYF.

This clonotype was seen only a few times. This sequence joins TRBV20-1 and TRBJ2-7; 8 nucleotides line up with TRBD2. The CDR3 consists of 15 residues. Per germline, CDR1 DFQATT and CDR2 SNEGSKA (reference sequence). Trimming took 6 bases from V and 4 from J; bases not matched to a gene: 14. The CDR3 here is CSAPLMSGSGYEQYF. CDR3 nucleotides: TGCAGTGCCCCTTTGATGAGCGGGAGTGGGTACGAGCAGTACTTC.

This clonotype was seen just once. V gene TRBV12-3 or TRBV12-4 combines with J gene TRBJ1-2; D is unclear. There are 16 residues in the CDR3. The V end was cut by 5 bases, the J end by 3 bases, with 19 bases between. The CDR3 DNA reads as TGTGCCAGCAGTCGGCCCGGGTGGGCGCGGGACTATGGCTACACCTTC. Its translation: CASSRPGWARDYGYTF.

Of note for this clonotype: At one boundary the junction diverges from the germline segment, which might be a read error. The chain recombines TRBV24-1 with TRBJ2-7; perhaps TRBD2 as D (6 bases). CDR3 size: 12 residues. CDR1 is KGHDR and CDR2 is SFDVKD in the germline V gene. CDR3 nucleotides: TGTGCCAGCAGTTTGGGGGGTCCCGAGCAGTACTTC. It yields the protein CASSLGGPEQYF.

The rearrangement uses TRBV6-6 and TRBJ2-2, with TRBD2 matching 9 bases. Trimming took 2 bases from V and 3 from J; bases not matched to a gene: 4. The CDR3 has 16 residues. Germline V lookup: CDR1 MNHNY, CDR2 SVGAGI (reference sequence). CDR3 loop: CASSYGREGHTGELFF. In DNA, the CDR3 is TGTGCCAGCAGTTACGGGCGGGAGGGACACACCGGGGAGCTGTTTTTT.

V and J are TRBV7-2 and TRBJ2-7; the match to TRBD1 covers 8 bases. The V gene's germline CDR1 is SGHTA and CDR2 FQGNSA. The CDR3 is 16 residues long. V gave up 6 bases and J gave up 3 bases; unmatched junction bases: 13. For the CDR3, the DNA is TGTGCCAGCAGTTCGGAAGGACAGGGACGTTTCTACGAGCAGTACTTC. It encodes CASSSEGQGRFYEQYF.

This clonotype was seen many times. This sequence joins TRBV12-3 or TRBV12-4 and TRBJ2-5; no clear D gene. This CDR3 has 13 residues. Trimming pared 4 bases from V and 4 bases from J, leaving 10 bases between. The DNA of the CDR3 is TGTGCCAGCAGTTCGGAGCTTGCAGAGACCCAGTACTTC. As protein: CASSSELAETQYF.

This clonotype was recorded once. CDR3 sequence (DNA): TGTGCCAGCAGTTCCTCCACCCCTGAAGCTTTCTTT. It translates to CASSSSTPEAFF. The chain joins TRBV6-2 or TRBV6-3 to TRBJ1-1; no clear D. Trimming took off 4 bases at V and 6 bases at J, with 9 bases between the two ends. This CDR3 has 12 amino acids. CDR1 is MNHEY, CDR2 SVGEGT, per germline.

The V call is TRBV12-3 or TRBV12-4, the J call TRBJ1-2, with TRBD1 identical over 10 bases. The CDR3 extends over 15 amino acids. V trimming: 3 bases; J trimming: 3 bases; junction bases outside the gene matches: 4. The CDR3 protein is CASSLRQGAHYGYTF. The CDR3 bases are TGTGCCAGCAGTTTGAGACAGGGGGCTCACTATGGCTACACCTTC.

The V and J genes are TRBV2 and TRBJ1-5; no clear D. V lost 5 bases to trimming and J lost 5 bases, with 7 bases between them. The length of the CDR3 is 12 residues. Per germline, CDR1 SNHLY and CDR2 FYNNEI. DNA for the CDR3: TGTGCCAGCAGTACATTGTATCAGCCCCAGCATTTT. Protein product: CASSTLYQPQHF.

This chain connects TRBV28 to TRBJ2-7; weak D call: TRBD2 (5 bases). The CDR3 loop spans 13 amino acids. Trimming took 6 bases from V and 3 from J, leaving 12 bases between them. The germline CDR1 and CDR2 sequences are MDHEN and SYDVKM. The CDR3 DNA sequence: TGTGCCAGCAGCCCCTCGGGGTTCTACGAGCAGTACTTC. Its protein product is CASSPSGFYEQYF.

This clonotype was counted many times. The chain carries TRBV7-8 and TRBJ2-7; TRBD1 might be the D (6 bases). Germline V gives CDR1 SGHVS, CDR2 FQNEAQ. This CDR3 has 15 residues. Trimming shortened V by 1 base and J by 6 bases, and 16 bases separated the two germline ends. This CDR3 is CASSLVGGSVSEQYF. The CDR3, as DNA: TGTGCCAGCAGCTTAGTTGGGGGCTCAGTCTCCGAGCAGTACTTC.

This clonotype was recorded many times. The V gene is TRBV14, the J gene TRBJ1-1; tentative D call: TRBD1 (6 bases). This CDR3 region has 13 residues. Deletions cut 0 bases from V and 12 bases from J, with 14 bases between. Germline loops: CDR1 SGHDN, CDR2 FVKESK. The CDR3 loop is CASSQDRGGPSFF. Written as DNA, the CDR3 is TGTGCCAGCAGCCAAGATCGGGGGGGGCCGTCTTTCTTT.

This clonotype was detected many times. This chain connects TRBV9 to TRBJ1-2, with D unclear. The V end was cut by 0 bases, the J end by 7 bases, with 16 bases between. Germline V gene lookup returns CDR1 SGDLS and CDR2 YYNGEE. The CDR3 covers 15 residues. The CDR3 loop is CASSVDPRRSGGYTF. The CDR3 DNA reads TGTGCCAGCAGCGTAGATCCAAGGCGATCGGGTGGCTACACCTTC.

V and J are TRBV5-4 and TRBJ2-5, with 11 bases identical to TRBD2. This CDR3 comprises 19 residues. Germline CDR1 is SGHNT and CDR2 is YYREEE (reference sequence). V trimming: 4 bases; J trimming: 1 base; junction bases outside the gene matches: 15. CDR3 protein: CASSRAPGLAVKVQETQYF. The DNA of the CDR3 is TGTGCCAGCAGCCGCGCACCGGGACTAGCGGTTAAAGTCCAAGAGACCCAGTACTTC.

CDR3 DNA: TGTGCCAGCAGCTCATCCGGGGGACAGGGGGGCCGACAAGAGACCCAGTACTTC. It codes for CASSSSGGQGGRQETQYF. V gene TRBV7-6 combines with J gene TRBJ2-5; 11 nucleotides align to TRBD1. CDR3 length: 18 amino acids. CDR1 and CDR2 (germline): SGHVS, FNYEAQ. V lost 4 bases, J lost 2 bases, and 12 bases stayed unmatched.

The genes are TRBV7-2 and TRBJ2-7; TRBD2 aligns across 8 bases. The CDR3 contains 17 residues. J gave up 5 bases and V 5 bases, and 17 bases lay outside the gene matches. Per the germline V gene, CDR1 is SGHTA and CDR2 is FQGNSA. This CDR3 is CASSLWAMAGGSHEQYF. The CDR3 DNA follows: TGTGCCAGCAGCCTGTGGGCTATGGCGGGGGGTTCACACGAGCAGTACTTC.

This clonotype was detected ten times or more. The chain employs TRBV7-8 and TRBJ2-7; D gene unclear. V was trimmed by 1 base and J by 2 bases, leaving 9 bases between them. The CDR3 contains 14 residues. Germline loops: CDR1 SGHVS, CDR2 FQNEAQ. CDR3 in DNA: TGTGCCAGCAGCTTAGAGATTTCTACCTACGAGCAGTACTTC. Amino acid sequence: CASSLEISTYEQYF.

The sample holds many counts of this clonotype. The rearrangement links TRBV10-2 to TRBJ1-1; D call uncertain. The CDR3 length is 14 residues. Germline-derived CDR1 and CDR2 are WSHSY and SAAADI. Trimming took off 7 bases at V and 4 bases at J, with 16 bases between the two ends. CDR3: CASNGGLGITEAFF. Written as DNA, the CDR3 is TGCGCCAGCAATGGCGGGCTGGGGATCACTGAAGCTTTCTTT.

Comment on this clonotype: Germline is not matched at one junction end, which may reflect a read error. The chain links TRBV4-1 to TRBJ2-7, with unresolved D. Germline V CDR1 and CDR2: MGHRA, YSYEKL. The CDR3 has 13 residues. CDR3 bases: TGCGCCAGCAGCCAAGGAGGCGGAAACGAGCAGTGCTTC. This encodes CASSQGGGNEQCF.

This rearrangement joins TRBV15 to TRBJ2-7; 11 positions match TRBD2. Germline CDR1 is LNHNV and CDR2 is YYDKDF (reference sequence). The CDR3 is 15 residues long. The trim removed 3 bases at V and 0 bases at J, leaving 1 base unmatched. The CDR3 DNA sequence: TGTGCCACCAGCAGGACTAGCGGGGACTCCTACGAGCAGTACTTC. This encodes CATSRTSGDSYEQYF.

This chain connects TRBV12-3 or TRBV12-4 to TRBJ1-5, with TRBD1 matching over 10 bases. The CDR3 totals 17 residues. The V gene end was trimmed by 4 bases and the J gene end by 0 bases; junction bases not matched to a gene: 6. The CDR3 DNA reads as TGTGCCAGCAGTTGGGGACAGGGGCGAAATAGCAATCAGCCCCAGCATTTT. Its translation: CASSWGQGRNSNQPQHF.

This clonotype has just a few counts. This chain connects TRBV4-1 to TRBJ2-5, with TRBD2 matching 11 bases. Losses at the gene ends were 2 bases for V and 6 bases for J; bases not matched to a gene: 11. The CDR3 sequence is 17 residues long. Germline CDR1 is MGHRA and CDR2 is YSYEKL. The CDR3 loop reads CASSQPLLAGGRQTQYF. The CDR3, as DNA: TGCGCCAGCAGCCAACCTCTTCTAGCGGGGGGACGACAGACCCAGTACTTC.

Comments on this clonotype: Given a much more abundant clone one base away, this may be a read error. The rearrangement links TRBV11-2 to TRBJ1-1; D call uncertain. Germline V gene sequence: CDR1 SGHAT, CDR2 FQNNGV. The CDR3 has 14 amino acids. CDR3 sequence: CASSLTPGNAEAFF. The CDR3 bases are TGTGCCAGCAGCTTAACTCCTGGGAACGCTGAAGCTTTCTTT.

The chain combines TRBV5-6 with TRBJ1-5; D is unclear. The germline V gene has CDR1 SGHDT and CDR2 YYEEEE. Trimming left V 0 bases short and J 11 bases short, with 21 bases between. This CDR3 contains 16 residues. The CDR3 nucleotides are TGTGCCAGCAGCTTGGCCCTCCAGACGCACTCCGAGACCCAGCATTTT. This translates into CASSLALQTHSETQHF.